What follows is one TCR beta chain and its context. Antigen specificity is unknown. The data were taken from a study of T cell responses to AZD1222 COVID-19 vaccine. Study background: Second-dose intervals near 4 or 12 weeks were combined. Study-wide results and limits: Increases in Spike-specific TCR breadth and depth were seen after two AZD1222 doses. Baseline testing showed seropositivity in only five or six AZD1222 recipients. Donors were largely white British and mainly female; clonal diversity was possibly underestimated.

Profiled with immunoSEQ multiplex PCR; TCRdb holds only in-frame clones, not every one. The sample gives about 30,000 clones, roughly 89% of which show up once; approximately 7% is in the top ten. CDR1 MNHEY and CDR2 SVGAGI come from the germline V gene. With 5 bases clipped from V and 7 bases from J, the junction kept 8 bases outside the gene matches. The CDR3 is 15 residues long. The source material was peripheral blood, sampled on day 0 of AZD1222 vaccination. This receptor was obtained from an adult in good health. The chain carries TRBV6-5 and TRBJ1-4; 9 positions match TRBD1. The CDR3 protein is CASSNNRGRLEKLFF. The CDR3 bases are TGTGCCAGCAGTAACAACAGGGGGCGCCTTGAAAAACTGTTTTTT.